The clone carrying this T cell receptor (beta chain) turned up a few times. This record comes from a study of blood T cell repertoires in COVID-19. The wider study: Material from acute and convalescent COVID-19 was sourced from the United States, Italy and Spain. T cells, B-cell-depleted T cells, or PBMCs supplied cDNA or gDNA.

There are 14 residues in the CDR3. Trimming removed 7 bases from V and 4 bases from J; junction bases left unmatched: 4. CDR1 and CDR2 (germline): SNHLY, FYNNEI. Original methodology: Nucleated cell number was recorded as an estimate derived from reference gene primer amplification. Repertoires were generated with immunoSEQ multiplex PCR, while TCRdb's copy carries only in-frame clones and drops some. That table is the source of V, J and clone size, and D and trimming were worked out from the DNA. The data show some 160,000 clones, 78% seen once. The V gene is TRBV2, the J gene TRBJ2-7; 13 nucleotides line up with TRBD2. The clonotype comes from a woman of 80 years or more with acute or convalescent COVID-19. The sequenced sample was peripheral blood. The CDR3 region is CASKPGLAGYEQYF. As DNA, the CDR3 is TGTGCCAGCAAGCCGGGACTAGCGGGGTACGAGCAGTACTTC.